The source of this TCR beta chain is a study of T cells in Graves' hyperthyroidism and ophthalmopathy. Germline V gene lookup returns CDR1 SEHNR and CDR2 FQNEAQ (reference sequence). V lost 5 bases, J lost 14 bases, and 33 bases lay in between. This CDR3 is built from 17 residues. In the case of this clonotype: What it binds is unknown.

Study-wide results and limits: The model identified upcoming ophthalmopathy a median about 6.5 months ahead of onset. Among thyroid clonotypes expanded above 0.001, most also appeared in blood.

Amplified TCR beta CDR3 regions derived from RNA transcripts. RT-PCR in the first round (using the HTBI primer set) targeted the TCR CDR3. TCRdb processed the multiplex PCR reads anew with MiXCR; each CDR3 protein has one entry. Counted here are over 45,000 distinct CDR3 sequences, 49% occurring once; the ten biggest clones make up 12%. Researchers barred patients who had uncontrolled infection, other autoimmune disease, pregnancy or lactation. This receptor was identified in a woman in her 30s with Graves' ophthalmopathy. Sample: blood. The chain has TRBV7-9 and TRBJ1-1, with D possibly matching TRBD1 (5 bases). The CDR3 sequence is CASSPQVGEAGYNEQFF. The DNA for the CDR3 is TGTGCCAGCAGCCCTCAAGTGGGGGAAGCAGGTTACAATGAGCAGTTCTTT.